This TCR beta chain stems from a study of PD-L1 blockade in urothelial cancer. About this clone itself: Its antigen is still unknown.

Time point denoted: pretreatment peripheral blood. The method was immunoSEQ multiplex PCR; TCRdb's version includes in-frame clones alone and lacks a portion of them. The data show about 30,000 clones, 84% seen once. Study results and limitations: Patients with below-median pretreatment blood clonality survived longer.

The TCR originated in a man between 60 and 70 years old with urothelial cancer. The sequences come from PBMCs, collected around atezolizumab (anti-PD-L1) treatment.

The CDR3 coding sequence is TGTGCCAGCAGCTCACGGACAGGGCGAAATGAAAAACTGTTTTTT. Amino acid sequence: CASSSRTGRNEKLFF. The genes are TRBV7-9 and TRBJ1-4; 8 bases are shared with TRBD1. Germline lookup yields CDR1 SEHNR and CDR2 FQNEAQ (reference sequence). The ends lost 4 bases at V and 5 bases at J; junction bases unmatched: 6. The CDR3 runs to 15 residues.